Listed here are 18 T cell receptor beta chains from one sample, sequenced in a study of CD8+CD57+ T cells in acquired aplastic anemia. Genomic DNA, serving as template, underwent TCR beta VDJ and CDR3 profiling. TCRdb called the reads again in MiXCR, with one record for every CDR3 protein. The sample holds approximately 200,000 distinct CDR3 sequences, less than 65% seen once. Sequenced sample: sorted CD4+, CD8+, or CD8+CD57+ T cells (not recorded which) from PBMCs. Receptor source: a human donor with severe aplastic anemia or a healthy control (not recorded which).

The chain joins TRBV4-2 to TRBJ2-7; 7 positions agree with TRBD2. The CDR3 extends over 16 amino acids. The germline V gene has CDR1 LGHNA and CDR2 YNFKEQ. Trimming cost V 0 bases and J 4 bases; bases outside gene matches: 9. CDR3 loop: CASSQEVGSGAYEQYF. CDR3 DNA sequence: TGTGCCAGCAGCCAAGAAGTGGGAAGCGGGGCTTACGAGCAGTACTTC.

V is TRBV4-1 and J is TRBJ1-5, with TRBD1 matching 7 bases. V shed 3 bases, J shed 5 bases, and the junction held 4 bases outside the gene matches. The CDR3 consists of 14 residues. Germline V lookup: CDR1 MGHRA, CDR2 YSYEKL. CDR3 coding DNA: TGCGCCAGCAGCCAGGGGGACAGAGATCAGCCCCAGCATTTT. This codes for CASSQGDRDQPQHF.

Ten or more counts support this clonotype. V is TRBV27 and J is TRBJ2-7; possibly TRBD2 for D (7 bases). The CDR3 extends over 15 amino acids. Trimming took 6 bases from V and 2 from J, leaving 17 bases between them. Germline CDR1 and CDR2: MNHEY and SMNVEV (reference sequence). The CDR3 is CASRARGGGTYEQYF. CDR3 nucleotides: TGTGCCAGCAGAGCTCGTGGGGGGGGCACCTACGAGCAGTACTTC.

The V and J genes are TRBV5-1 and TRBJ2-3; D uncertain. Per germline, CDR1 SGHRS and CDR2 YFSETQ. The CDR3 consists of 13 residues. The V and J ends lost 2 bases and 5 bases respectively, with 9 bases between them. The CDR3, as DNA: TGCGCCAGCAGCTTAGGTCCCGTAGATACGCAGTATTTT. Protein sequence: CASSLGPVDTQYF.

The chain employs TRBV7-9 and TRBJ2-2, with 7 bases matching TRBD1. CDR1 and CDR2 (germline): SEHNR, FQNEAQ (reference sequence). V shed 3 bases, J shed 4 bases, and the junction held 5 bases outside the gene matches. This CDR3 has 15 residues. The CDR3 DNA follows: TGTGCCAGCAGCTTCAAACAGGGGCTCACCGGGGAGCTGTTTTTT. It encodes CASSFKQGLTGELFF.

The V and J genes are TRBV2 and TRBJ2-7, with 7 positions matching TRBD1. The CDR3 runs 14 residues. Germline V CDR1 and CDR2: SNHLY, FYNNEI. The trim removed 2 bases at V and 2 bases at J, leaving 3 bases unmatched. For the CDR3, the DNA is TGTGCCAGCAGTGAATACAGGGGTACCTACGAGCAGTACTTC. Its protein is CASSEYRGTYEQYF.

The V call is TRBV6-4, the J call TRBJ2-7; D is ambiguous. The DNA end favors TRBJ2-5, so the J call may be wrong. Germline V gene lookup returns CDR1 MRHNA and CDR2 SNTAGT. The CDR3 contains 14 residues. CDR3 nucleotide sequence: TGTGCCAGCAGTGAGACATCAGGACAAGAGACCCAGTACTTC. Translation: CASSETSGQETQYF.

A few counts support this clonotype. The genes are TRBV7-9 and TRBJ2-7, with D possibly called TRBD1 or TRBD2 (5 bases each). Deletions cut 3 bases from V and 2 bases from J, with 14 bases between. The CDR3 runs 15 residues. CDR1 is SEHNR, CDR2 FQNEAQ, per germline (reference sequence). CDR3 DNA sequence: TGTGCCAGCAGCTTTGCATTGAGGGGCCCCTACGAGCAGTACTTC. It encodes CASSFALRGPYEQYF.

In this sample, this clonotype turned up many times. The chain has TRBV19 and TRBJ2-1; TRBD2 matches 10 bases. The CDR3 is made up of 17 amino acids. The germline V gene has CDR1 LNHDA and CDR2 SQIVND (reference sequence). The trim removed 3 bases at V and 2 bases at J, leaving 7 bases unmatched. The CDR3 loop is CASSMSGGAQTYNEQFF. The CDR3 nucleotides are TGTGCCAGTAGTATGAGCGGGGGGGCCCAGACCTACAATGAGCAGTTCTTC.

This clonotype was counted at least ten times. The chain has TRBV5-5 and TRBJ1-3; 7 bases align to TRBD1. The CDR3 has 15 residues. Germline values: CDR1 SGHKS, CDR2 YYEKEE (reference sequence). V was pared by 0 bases and J by 4 bases, with 4 bases of the junction left unmatched. CDR3 loop: CASSLDWTGGNTIYF. Here the CDR3 DNA reads TGTGCCAGCAGCTTGGATTGGACAGGCGGAAACACCATATATTTT.

This clonotype was detected only a few times. Sequence at one end of the junction differs from germline and may be a read error. The rearrangement joins TRBV7-7 to TRBJ2-1; D possibly corresponds to TRBD1 (6 bases). Germline-derived CDR1 and CDR2 are SSHAT and FNYEAQ (reference sequence). The CDR3 is 13 residues long. CDR3 region: CASSSTGLDEQFF. The CDR3 DNA reads TGTGCTAGCAGCTCAACAGGGCTCGATGAGCAGTTCTTC. Filled out from reference TRBV7-7 and TRBJ2-1, the complete variable domain reads GAGVSQSPRYKVTKRGQDVTLRCDPISSHATLYWYQQALGQGPEFLTYFNYEAQPDKSGLPSDRFSAERPEGSISTLTIQRTEQRDSAMYRCASSSTGLDEQFFGPGTRLTVL.

The chain recombines TRBV10-2 with TRBJ2-7, with D perhaps matching TRBD2 (6 bases). Trimming shortened V by 6 bases and J by 3 bases, and 18 bases separated the two germline ends. The CDR3 is 15 residues long. CDR1 WSHSY and CDR2 SAAADI come from the germline V gene. The CDR3 region is CASSSGMGLLYEQYF. The CDR3 DNA sequence: TGCGCCAGCAGCTCCGGGATGGGACTCCTCTACGAGCAGTACTTC.

The chain joins TRBV15 to TRBJ2-1; TRBD2 matches at 10 bases. Losses at the gene ends were 1 base for V and 4 bases for J; bases not matched to a gene: 4. The CDR3 covers 16 residues. Germline V lookup: CDR1 LNHNV, CDR2 YYDKDF (reference sequence). The CDR3 DNA follows: TGTGCCACCAGCAGAGGAGCGGGGGGGTTATACAATGAGCAGTTCTTC. This encodes CATSRGAGGLYNEQFF. Using reference TRBV15 and TRBJ2-1 for the parts outside the CDR3, the full variable domain is DAMVIQNPRYQVTQFGKPVTLSCSQTLNHNVMYWYQQKSSQAPKLLFHYYDKDFNNEADTPDNFQSRRPNTSFCFLDIRSPGLGDTAMYLCATSRGAGGLYNEQFFGPGTRLTVL.

This chain connects TRBV7-9 to TRBJ2-7; 10 nucleotides match TRBD2. The CDR3 covers 15 residues. Germline V gene sequence: CDR1 SEHNR, CDR2 FQNEAQ (reference sequence). V lost 5 bases, J lost 2 bases, and 6 bases stayed unmatched. The CDR3 loop is CASSLTSGEAYEQYF. DNA for the CDR3: TGTGCCAGCAGCCTCACTAGCGGGGAAGCCTACGAGCAGTACTTC.

A word on this clonotype: This likely comes from a read error, as the CDR3 has no conserved phenylalanine or tryptophan at its end. The DNA is omitted, as the CDR3 cannot be located on it reliably, and the CDR3 follows TCRdb's listing. The chain links TRBV2 to TRBJ2-6; TRBD1 reflects the table's D call only, with no check against the DNA. The CDR3 is 9 residues long, ends included. In germline, CDR1 is SNHLY, CDR2 FYNNEI. The CDR3 loop is CASSPSWWT.

The chain is built from TRBV28 and TRBJ1-1; D gene uncertain. CDR3 length equals 12 residues. The V and J ends lost 2 bases and 9 bases respectively, with 10 bases between them. Germline-derived CDR1 and CDR2 are MDHEN and SYDVKM. CDR3 sequence reads: CASSLSMVQAFF. CDR3 nucleotides: TGTGCCAGCAGTTTAAGTATGGTGCAAGCTTTCTTT. Full variable domain (missing parts from reference TRBV28 and TRBJ1-1): DVKVTQSSRYLVKRTGEKVFLECVQDMDHENMFWYRQDPGLGLRLIYFSYDVKMKEKGDIPEGYSVSREKKERFSLILESASTNQTSMYLCASSLSMVQAFFGQGTRLTVV.

The V call is TRBV20-1, the J call TRBJ2-7; D may correspond to TRBD1 or TRBD2 (6 bases each). V dropped 0 bases and J dropped 2 bases, with 14 bases sitting between them. CDR1 DFQATT and CDR2 SNEGSKA come from the germline V gene (reference sequence). The CDR3 loop spans 15 amino acids. The CDR3: CSARDPGGVPYEQYF. Written as DNA, the CDR3 is TGCAGTGCTAGAGATCCCGGGGGCGTCCCCTACGAGCAGTACTTC.

This clonotype was detected once. The gene calls are TRBV20-1 and TRBJ1-5; 8 nucleotides match TRBD1. The CDR3 spans 15 residues. Looked up from germline, CDR1 is DFQATT and CDR2 is SNEGSKA (reference sequence). Trimming took 1 base from V and 6 from J; bases not matched to a gene: 8. This CDR3 is CSARGPGGMVQPQHF. CDR3 sequence (DNA): TGCAGTGCTAGAGGACCAGGGGGCATGGTTCAGCCCCAGCATTTT.